These 3 T cell receptor beta chains were all obtained from the same sample, sequenced in a study of cytomegalovirus exposure and HLA in healthy donors. Both 60 Vbeta primers and 13 Jbeta primers went into the PCR. Clones were sequenced by immunoSEQ multiplex PCR, and TCRdb holds only the in-frame ones, with some missing. Among around 150,000 clones listed, roughly 87% were seen once. The sequencing input was PBMCs. The source is a man aged 50 to 60 in good health and CMV-seropositive.

CDR3 amino acids: CASTPRPGQNGYTF. CDR3 nucleotides: TGTGCCAGCACCCCCCGGCCAGGGCAAAACGGCTACACCTTC. The chain employs TRBV6-4 and TRBJ1-2; tentative D call: TRBD1 (5 bases). Trimming left V 7 bases short and J 8 bases short, with 20 bases between. From germline, CDR1 is MRHNA and CDR2 SNTAGT. The CDR3 totals 14 residues.

The chain uses TRBV6-1 and TRBJ1-6; a possible D gene is TRBD1 (6 bases). CDR1 is MNHNS and CDR2 is SASEGT in the germline V gene. The V end was cut by 3 bases, the J end by 7 bases, with 22 bases between. The CDR3 extends over 18 amino acids. The CDR3 DNA reads as TGTGCCAGCAGTGAGCCCCCACTACAGGGTCCCGCAAATTCACCCCTCCACTTT. The encoded protein is CASSEPPLQGPANSPLHF.

The genes are TRBV7-9 and TRBJ2-7, with 9 positions matching TRBD1. Germline V gene sequence: CDR1 SEHNR, CDR2 FQNEAQ (reference sequence). This CDR3 region has 17 residues. The V gene end was trimmed by 2 bases and the J gene end by 6 bases; junction bases not matched to a gene: 14. The CDR3 DNA follows: TGTGCCAGCAGCTTATCGAAATTGGGACAGGGTGCCCGCGAGCAGTACTTC. It yields the protein CASSLSKLGQGAREQYF.